The next 20 T cell receptor beta chains were all read from a single sample in a study of Ad26.COV2.S vaccination and SARS-CoV-2 variants. Only in-frame clones appear in the TCRdb table, and some are missing; sequencing was by immunoSEQ multiplex PCR. This table holds about 350,000 clones, 86% found once. The treatment is: some 19 received Ad26.COV2.S at low or high dose, single or two shots; a few received placebo; per-sample allocation not given. All samples were drawn on day 63, counting from the first vaccine or placebo injection. Sample: peripheral blood, taken in a trial of Ad26.COV2.S vaccine versus placebo. The receptors were sampled from a person between 18 and 65 years old who received the Ad26.COV2.S COVID-19 vaccine or a placebo.

This chain uses TRBV28 with TRBJ2-1; D remains ambiguous. With 6 bases removed from V and 6 bases from J, the gap between germline ends came to 9 bases. The CDR3 is 12 residues long. Germline values: CDR1 MDHEN, CDR2 SYDVKM. The CDR3 DNA sequence: TGTGCCAGCAGCCTCCAACCCAATGAGCAGTTCTTC. Its translation: CASSLQPNEQFF. The full variable domain, in which reference TRBV28 and TRBJ2-1 provide the parts outside the CDR3, is DVKVTQSSRYLVKRTGEKVFLECVQDMDHENMFWYRQDPGLGLRLIYFSYDVKMKEKGDIPEGYSVSREKKERFSLILESASTNQTSMYLCASSLQPNEQFFGPGTRLTVL.

This chain uses TRBV19 with TRBJ2-2; TRBD2 agrees at 7 bases. Losses at the gene ends were 5 bases for V and 5 bases for J; bases not matched to a gene: 8. Germline loops: CDR1 LNHDA, CDR2 SQIVND (reference sequence). The CDR3 length is 15 residues. CDR3 DNA sequence: TGTGCCAGTAGTGGGGTCCGGCGGGAGACCGGGGAGCTGTTTTTT. This translates into CASSGVRRETGELFF.

The J gene is TRBJ2-5, the V gene TRBV6-1; D unclear. The CDR3 has 15 amino acids. Per germline, CDR1 MNHNS and CDR2 SASEGT. V dropped 3 bases and J dropped 4 bases, with 15 bases sitting between them. CDR3 bases: TGTGCCAGCAGTGACGCTAGAGGTTCGTTAGAGACCCAGTACTTC. Amino acids: CASSDARGSLETQYF.

The gene calls are TRBV4-2 and TRBJ2-3, with TRBD2 matching 11 bases. The ends lost 4 bases at V and 0 bases at J; junction bases unmatched: 3. Germline V gives CDR1 LGHNA, CDR2 YNFKEQ. This CDR3 has 16 residues. CDR3 sequence (DNA): TGTGCCAGCAGCCCTCTAGCGGGAGGAAGCACAGATACGCAGTATTTT. This codes for CASSPLAGGSTDTQYF.

CDR3 region: CASSLGQTSVETQYF. Written as DNA, the CDR3 is TGTGCCAGCAGCCTTGGACAGACCTCCGTGGAGACCCAGTACTTC. The chain links TRBV3-1 (or the pseudogene TRBV3-2) to TRBJ2-5; D possibly corresponds to TRBD1 (6 bases). Trimming took 4 bases from V and 5 from J, leaving 17 bases between them. The CDR3 length is 15 residues. Germline CDR1 is LGHDT and CDR2 is YNNKEL (reference sequence).

The chain links TRBV6-5 to TRBJ2-1; D gene uncertain. CDR1 is MNHEY and CDR2 is SVGAGI in the germline V gene. The CDR3 runs 15 residues. V lost 7 bases, J lost 3 bases, and 16 bases lay in between. CDR3 nucleotide sequence: TGTGCCAGCACAGATCTCCGGGCCAGCTACAATGAGCAGTTCTTC. Residues: CASTDLRASYNEQFF.

The rearrangement joins TRBV4-1 to TRBJ2-5; 8 nucleotides agree with TRBD1. Germline CDR1 MGHRA, CDR2 YSYEKL. The V gene end was trimmed by 0 bases and the J gene end by 1 base; junction bases not matched to a gene: 7. The CDR3 spans 17 residues. CDR3 sequence reads: CASSQDFRTGSQETQYF. The CDR3 region has the DNA TGCGCCAGCAGCCAAGATTTCCGGACAGGGTCCCAAGAGACCCAGTACTTC.

This clone appeared once. The chain recombines TRBV7-2 with TRBJ1-6; TRBD1 agrees at 8 bases. The CDR3 totals 15 residues. J gave up 10 bases and V 5 bases, and 10 bases lay outside the gene matches. Germline V gene sequence: CDR1 SGHTA, CDR2 FQGNSA. The CDR3 DNA reads TGTGCCAGCAGCGCCGGACAGGGCCAGGGCTCACCCCTCCACTTT. Encoded protein: CASSAGQGQGSPLHF.

The chain recombines TRBV6-5 with TRBJ2-1, with unresolved D. With 0 bases removed from V and 0 bases from J, the gap between germline ends came to 9 bases. The CDR3 runs to 16 residues. Per the germline V gene, CDR1 is MNHEY and CDR2 is SVGAGI. The CDR3 region has the DNA TGTGCCAGCAGTTACTCGATCCCGAGCTCCTACAATGAGCAGTTCTTC. Protein sequence: CASSYSIPSSYNEQFF.

The chain uses TRBV6-6 and TRBJ2-7; 7 positions match TRBD1. CDR1 is MNHNY, CDR2 SVGAGI, per germline (reference sequence). The V and J ends lost 6 bases and 3 bases, in that order; junction bases with no gene match: 14. CDR3 length equals 16 residues. CDR3 amino acids: CASSFPRQGGGYEQYF. CDR3 nucleotide sequence: TGTGCCAGCAGCTTTCCACGACAGGGCGGCGGCTACGAGCAGTACTTC.

The chain is built from TRBV19 and TRBJ2-5; D is ambiguous. V was cut by 7 bases and J by 5 bases, with 14 bases left in between. Germline V gene sequence: CDR1 LNHDA, CDR2 SQIVND (reference sequence). The CDR3 runs to 13 residues. CDR3 DNA sequence: TGTGCCAGTAATGGGCTTTCGGGTGAGACCCAGTACTTC. It is translated as CASNGLSGETQYF.

The V call is TRBV11-1, the J call TRBJ2-2; 11 nucleotides match TRBD2. Germline values: CDR1 SGHAT, CDR2 FQDESV (reference sequence). V lost 0 bases to trimming and J lost 6 bases; unmatched junction nucleotides: 3. The CDR3 runs 16 residues. CDR3 nucleotide sequence: TGTGCCAGCAGCTTAGCGACTAGCGGGACATCCGGGGAGCTGTTTTTT. Its translation is CASSLATSGTSGELFF.

The rearrangement joins TRBV5-1 to TRBJ1-1; TRBD1 is a possible D gene (5 bases). V lost 5 bases and J 0 bases, leaving 14 bases between the germline ends. The CDR3 covers 15 residues. In germline, CDR1 is SGHRS, CDR2 YFSETQ. DNA of the CDR3: TGCGCCAGCAGTCCTGGGGGTACCATGAACACTGAAGCTTTCTTT. It yields the protein CASSPGGTMNTEAFF.

The genes are TRBV27 and TRBJ1-2, with TRBD1 matching 9 bases. CDR3 size: 15 residues. Trimming removed 5 bases from V and 4 bases from J; junction bases left unmatched: 8. Germline values: CDR1 MNHEY, CDR2 SMNVEV (reference sequence). DNA for the CDR3: TGTGCCAGCAGTCCGTTAGGACAGGGGAGCTATGGCTACACCTTC. This codes for CASSPLGQGSYGYTF.

This sequence joins TRBV28 and TRBJ1-6; unclear D gene. Deletions cut 3 bases from V and 2 bases from J, with 14 bases between. The CDR3 covers 17 residues. Germline assignment: CDR1 MDHEN and CDR2 SYDVKM. CDR3 region: CASSFSGGVPYNSPLHF. Written as DNA, the CDR3 is TGTGCCAGCAGTTTCTCGGGCGGGGTGCCCTATAATTCACCCCTCCACTTT.

The chain has TRBV5-1 and TRBJ1-1, with 7 positions matching TRBD1. The CDR3 spans 11 residues. Losses at the gene ends were 4 bases for V and 11 bases for J; bases not matched to a gene: 5. Germline lookup yields CDR1 SGHRS and CDR2 YFSETQ. The CDR3 sequence: CASSIQGSAFF. Written as DNA, the CDR3 is TGCGCCAGCAGCATACAGGGGAGTGCTTTCTTT.

CDR3 region: CASRLGLVGDEQFF. The CDR3 nucleotides are TGTGCAAGTCGCTTAGGCCTGGTTGGCGATGAGCAGTTCTTC. The chain links TRBV12-2 to TRBJ2-1. TRBV12-2 has pseudogene status. The CDR3 contains 14 residues.

The CDR3 region has the DNA TGTGCCATCAGTGCAACCCCGGCCGGGCTGAACACTGAAGCTTTCTTT. Encoded protein: CAISATPAGLNTEAFF. V usage is TRBV10-3 and J usage is TRBJ1-1; D unclear. CDR1 is ENHRY, CDR2 SYGVKD, per germline. Trimming left V 4 bases short and J 0 bases short, with 15 bases between. The CDR3 consists of 16 residues.

V gene TRBV3-1 (or the pseudogene TRBV3-2) combines with J gene TRBJ2-7, with a weak D call TRBD1 (6 bases). CDR1 and CDR2 (germline): LGHDT, YNNKEL (reference sequence). This CDR3 is built from 13 residues. V dropped 1 base and J dropped 5 bases, with 9 bases sitting between them. As DNA, the CDR3 is TGTGCCAGCAGCCAAGGGGGGCTCCACGAGCAGTACTTC. This encodes CASSQGGLHEQYF.

The V call is TRBV5-6, the J call TRBJ1-5; D is undetermined. The CDR3 extends over 15 amino acids. The germline CDR1 and CDR2 sequences are SGHDT and YYEEEE. Trimming removed 1 base from V and 3 bases from J, with 11 bases in between. This CDR3 reads CASSLSSASNQPQHF. DNA of the CDR3: TGTGCCAGCAGCTTGTCATCAGCCTCCAATCAGCCCCAGCATTTT.